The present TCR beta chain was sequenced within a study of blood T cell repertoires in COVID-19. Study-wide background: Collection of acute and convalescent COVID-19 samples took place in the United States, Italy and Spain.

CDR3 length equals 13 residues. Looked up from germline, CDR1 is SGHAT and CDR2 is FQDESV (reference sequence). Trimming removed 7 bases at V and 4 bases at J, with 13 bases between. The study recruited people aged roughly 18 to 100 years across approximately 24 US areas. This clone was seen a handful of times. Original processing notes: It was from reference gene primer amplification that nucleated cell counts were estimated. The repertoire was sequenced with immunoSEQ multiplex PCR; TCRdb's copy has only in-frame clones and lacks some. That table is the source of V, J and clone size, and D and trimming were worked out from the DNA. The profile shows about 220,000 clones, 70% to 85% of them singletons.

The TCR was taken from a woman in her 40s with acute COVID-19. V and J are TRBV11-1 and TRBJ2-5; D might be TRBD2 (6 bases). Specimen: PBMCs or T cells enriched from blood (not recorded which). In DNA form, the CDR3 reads TGTGCCAGCAACGGGAGTCCAGGAGAGACCCAGTACTTC. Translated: CASNGSPGETQYF.